Shown below are 2 T cell receptor beta chains from a single sample sequenced in a study of blood T cells in healthy people across ages. Primed by a sample-barcoded 5' primer and a J-beta primer mix, a second PCR proceeded for 7 to 11 cycles. TCRdb re-derived calls from the 5' RACE reads in MiXCR, one entry per CDR3 protein. The sample includes under 950,000 distinct CDR3 sequences, 22% of them seen just once. The sample was blood. These receptors were taken from an older man in good health.

The CDR3 spells CAIRDNDRAGYEQYF. Written as DNA, the CDR3 is TGTGCCATCAGGGACAATGACAGGGCAGGGTACGAGCAGTACTTC. The gene calls are TRBV10-3 and TRBJ2-7; 7 nucleotides agree with TRBD1. Germline lookup yields CDR1 ENHRY and CDR2 SYGVKD. The ends lost 6 bases at V and 4 bases at J; junction bases unmatched: 12. There are 15 residues in the CDR3.

The table lists this clonotype with a few counts. The genes are TRBV7-9 and TRBJ2-1; TRBD1 might be the D (6 bases). The CDR3 extends over 16 amino acids. Germline V CDR1 and CDR2: SEHNR, FQNEAQ (reference sequence). V was shortened by 4 bases and J by 4 bases, with 17 bases between the two germline ends. The CDR3: CASSWVVQGEYNEQFF. Written as DNA, the CDR3 is TGTGCCAGCAGCTGGGTGGTACAGGGAGAATACAATGAGCAGTTCTTC.